The source of this T cell receptor (beta chain) is a study of T cell changes during pregnancy in multiple sclerosis. Assay used: immunoSEQ multiplex PCR; TCRdb lists only in-frame clones, some missing. The table includes around 97,000 clones, roughly 92% detected once. This clone was counted between two and nine times. Germline CDR1 SGHRS, CDR2 YFSETQ. The CDR3 spans 15 residues. Trimming took 1 base from V and 6 from J, leaving 13 bases between them. The sample in question was peripheral blood, obtained after pregnancy. V gene TRBV5-1 combines with J gene TRBJ2-2; D may be TRBD1 (6 bases). The sequence derives from a female donor with multiple sclerosis, enrolled in a pregnancy study. The CDR3 region has the DNA TGCGCCAGCAGCTTGACAGGGCATGGGGCCGGGGAGCTGTTTTTT. Its protein product is CASSLTGHGAGELFF. The full variable domain, its missing parts supplied by reference TRBV5-1 and TRBJ2-2, is KAGVTQTPRYLIKTRGQQVTLSCSPISGHRSVSWYQQTPGQGLQFLFEYFSETQRNKGNFPGRFSGRQFSNSRSEMNVSTLELGDSALYLCASSLTGHGAGELFFGEGSRLTVL.